This T cell receptor (beta chain) was profiled in a study of human T cells and chemical hapten exposure. As for the study in general: From small differences in pooled library volume came most of the variation in per-sample TCR yields.

Specified time point: patch test 3, about 24 weeks after DPC sensitization. Regarding treatment: therapeutic diphenylcyclopropenone sensitization with weekly scalp DPC. Attachment of unique molecular identifiers to individual cDNA molecules was performed in the library. Each CDR3 protein is one row after TCRdb ran MiXCR on the RACE reads. The table lists about 160,000 distinct CDR3 sequences, around a quarter of them singletons. CDR3 length equals 13 residues. The sample in question was whole blood, obtained in connection with sensitization to the hapten diphenylcyclopropenone (DPC). This TCR derives from a woman younger than 30 with alopecia areata. Some clones in this sample may be carry-over from other donors' samples. The rearrangement links TRBV21-1 to TRBJ1-5; TRBD1 is the table's D call, not checked against the DNA. TRBV21-1 is recorded as a pseudogene. The chain's CDR3 is CASSVGERQPQHF. The CDR3, as DNA: TGTGCCAGCAGCGTAGGGGAGAGGCAGCCCCAGCATTTT.